A few counts support the clone carrying this TCR beta chain. Its target is not known. The entry originates in a study of response to subunit inactivated influenza vaccine. The study's findings and limits: It was suggested by the authors that few new T cells are recruited by each seasonal influenza vaccination.

One entry per CDR3 protein results from TCRdb running MiXCR on the RT-PCR reads. The table records approximately 520,000 distinct CDR3 sequences, roughly 23% of them present only once. V was pared by 3 bases and J by 5 bases, with 8 bases between. The germline gives CDR1 SGHNT, CDR2 YYREEE (reference sequence). The CDR3 consists of 12 residues. The TCR was taken from a man aged 50 to 60 who received an inactivated influenza vaccine. The chain couples TRBV5-4 to TRBJ1-1, with no clear D. The sample here was CD4+ T cells sorted from PBMCs, taken 4 to 6 days after vaccination. The CDR3 loop reads CASSSVRTEAFF. Written as DNA, the CDR3 is TGTGCCAGCAGCTCCGTACGGACTGAAGCTTTCTTT. Using reference TRBV5-4 and TRBJ1-1 for the parts outside the CDR3, the full variable domain is ETGVTQSPTHLIKTRGQQVTLRCSSQSGHNTVSWYQQALGQGPQFIFQYYREEENGRGNFPPRFSGLQFPNYSSELNVNALELDDSALYLCASSSVRTEAFFGQGTRLTVV.